The following is a TCR beta chain sequence with its context. This entry comes from a study of blood T cell repertoires in COVID-19. The repertoire was sequenced with immunoSEQ multiplex PCR; TCRdb's copy has only in-frame clones and lacks some. The sample shows 65,000 to 90,000 clones, around four fifths of them seen only once. Sequencing was carried out using peripheral blood. The sequence was collected from an elderly man with active or convalescent COVID-19.

The DNA for the CDR3 is TGTGCCAGCAGCATATTAGCGGGAGGGCCGAAACTACCAGAGCAGTACTTC. It codes for CASSILAGGPKLPEQYF. The genes are TRBV7-2 and TRBJ2-7; 11 bases align to TRBD2. There are 17 residues in the CDR3. Trimming cost V 5 bases and J 7 bases; bases outside gene matches: 16. Germline CDR1 and CDR2: SGHTA and FQGNSA.